This is a list of T cell receptor beta chains from one sample in a study of CD8+CD57+ T cells in acquired aplastic anemia. Via MiXCR, TCRdb re-called the reads, giving one row per CDR3 protein. The sample includes around 430,000 distinct CDR3 sequences, about a third of them seen just once. The specimen sequenced was sorted CD4+, CD8+, or CD8+CD57+ T cells (not recorded which) from PBMCs. Source of these receptors: a human donor with aplastic anemia. Each CDR3 is given with its conserved first and last residue. D genes are given only for firm matches. Size values are once, few and many counts, or a class for expanded clones, and some rows have none.

- | TRBD1 | TRBJ1-2 | TRBV12-5 | CASGLASRQGKSGYTF | TGTGCTAGTGGTTTGGCTTCCCGACAGGGGAAAAGTGGCTACACCTTC
- | - | TRBJ1-6 | TRBV5-6 | CASSSRSLGLNSPLHF | TGTGCCAGCAGCTCTAGATCCCTAGGTCTGAATTCACCCCTCCACTTT
- | - | TRBJ2-2 | TRBV11-1 | CASSLAARGLRGGPRQTGELFF | TGTGCCAGCAGCTTAGCGGCACGAGGGTTACGCGGGGGCCCTAGACAAACCGGGGAGCTGTTTTTT
- | - | TRBJ2-3 | TRBV4-3 | CASAGTATDTQYF | TGCGCCAGCGCAGGGACCGCCACAGATACGCAGTATTTT
many | - | TRBJ1-3 | TRBV25-1 | CASSGWGTGHTIYF | TGTGCCAGCAGTGGATGGGGAACAGGACACACCATATATTTT
many | TRBD1 | TRBJ1-6 | TRBV19 | CASSIAGTGRNSPLHF | TGTGCCAGTAGTATCGCCGGGACAGGGCGAAATTCACCCCTCCACTTT
few | TRBD2 | TRBJ2-2 | TRBV4-1 | CASSQRSSGSGYTGELFF | TGCGCCAGCAGCCAAAGATCTAGCGGGAGTGGTTACACCGGGGAGCTGTTTTTT
many | - | TRBJ2-7 | TRBV20-1 | CSARVALNYEQYF | TGCAGTGCTAGGGTGGCACTAAACTACGAGCAGTACTTC
many | - | TRBJ2-3 | TRBV10-3 | CAISPFVEGTDTQYF | TGTGCCATCAGCCCTTTTGTAGAAGGCACAGATACGCAGTATTTT
many | - | TRBJ2-2 | TRBV19 | CAGGATNTGELFF | TGTGCCGGGGGCGCTACGAACACCGGGGAGCTGTTTTTT
many | - | TRBJ2-2 | TRBV15 | CATSRDRRQTGELFF | TGTGCCACCAGCAGAGATCGCCGTCAAACCGGGGAGCTGTTTTTT
- | TRBD2 | TRBJ2-5 | TRBV20-1 | CSPKGEGETQYF | TGCAGCCCGAAAGGGGAGGGCGAGACCCAGTACTTC
- | - | TRBJ1-6 | TRBV2 | CASSEATPRNSPLHF | TGTGCCAGCAGTGAAGCAACGCCGAGAAATTCACCCCTCCACTTT
many | - | TRBJ2-3 | TRBV19 | CASSPRQSLDTDTQYF | TGTGCCAGTAGTCCAAGACAGAGCCTTGACACAGATACGCAGTATTTT
- | - | TRBJ1-5 | TRBV10-3 | CAISRGGRVNQPQHF | TGTGCCATCAGTCGTGGAGGCAGGGTGAATCAGCCCCAGCATTTT
many | TRBD1 | TRBJ1-1 | TRBV2 | CASSRQGIGTEAFF | TGTGCCAGCAGTCGACAGGGGATTGGGACTGAAGCTTTCTTT
- | TRBD1 | TRBJ1-4 | TRBV10-3 | CAISRTGGHEKLFF | TGTGCCATCAGTCGGACAGGGGGACATGAAAAACTGTTTTTT
many | - | TRBJ2-7 | TRBV20-1 | CSARGQWGTYEQYF | TGCAGTGCTAGAGGACAGTGGGGGACCTACGAGCAGTACTTC
many | - | TRBJ2-3 | TRBV9 | CASSVDGSDTQYF | TGTGCCAGCAGCGTAGATGGTTCAGATACGCAGTATTTT
few | TRBD2 | TRBJ2-3 | TRBV20-1 | CSAIKLTSGRTDTQYF | TGCAGTGCTATCAAACTGACTAGCGGGAGAACAGATACGCAGTATTTT
few | - | TRBJ1-1 | TRBV2 | CASSPLRPDRGEAFF | TGTGCCAGCTCACCCCTACGGCCAGACAGAGGTGAAGCTTTCTTT
many | - | TRBJ1-5 | TRBV29-1 | CSVVGQLGQPQHF | TGCAGCGTTGTAGGCCAGCTCGGTCAGCCCCAGCATTTT
many | TRBD1 | TRBJ1-3 | TRBV7-9 | CASLPQGQGAYTIYF | TGTGCCAGCCTACCACAAGGACAGGGGGCATACACCATATATTTT
few | - | TRBJ2-1 | TRBV28 | CASTQGLNEQFF | TGTGCCAGCACCCAAGGGTTGAATGAGCAGTTCTTC
once | - | TRBJ1-1 | TRBV5-1 | CASSLETPLIDEAFF | TGCGCCAGCAGCTTGGAAACACCCTTGATCGATGAAGCTTTCTTT
few | TRBD1 | TRBJ1-1 | TRBV6-1 | CASRTGEAEAFF | TGTGCCAGCAGGACAGGGGAGGCTGAAGCTTTCTTT
- | TRBD1 | TRBJ2-1 | TRBV20-1 | CSAFKGAGAYNEQFF | TGCAGTGCTTTCAAGGGGGCAGGGGCGTACAATGAGCAGTTCTTC
- | TRBD2 | TRBJ2-1 | TRBV2 | CASSDLAGAYNEQFF | TGTGCCAGCTCGGACCTAGCGGGGGCTTACAATGAGCAGTTCTTC
- | - | TRBJ2-1 | TRBV20-1 | CSASSRSPSSYNEQFF | TGCAGTGCCAGCAGCCGAAGTCCCAGCTCCTACAATGAGCAGTTCTTC
many | - | TRBJ1-5 | TRBV7-8 | CASSLGGGYQPQHF | TGTGCCAGCAGTTTGGGAGGGGGGTATCAGCCCCAGCATTTT
- | - | TRBJ2-7 | TRBV2 | CASSQFSIGAYEQYF | TGTGCCAGCAGCCAATTTTCCATCGGGGCCTACGAGCAGTACTTC
few | TRBD1 | TRBJ1-2 | TRBV30 | CAWSQGGSLGGYTF | TGTGCCTGGAGTCAGGGGGGCTCCCTTGGCGGCTACACCTTC
- | - | TRBJ1-2 | TRBV5-4 | CASSPTFTGLYGYTF | TGTGCCAGCAGCCCGACTTTCACAGGGCTCTATGGCTACACCTTC
- | - | TRBJ1-2 | TRBV29-1 | CASSQGPGVYGYTF | TGCGCCAGCAGCCAAGGGCCAGGGGTCTATGGCTACACCTTC
- | TRBD2 | TRBJ2-3 | TRBV20-1 | CSASGLAGGPLTDTQYF | TGCAGTGCTAGTGGACTAGCGGGGGGCCCTCTCACAGATACGCAGTATTTT
few | - | TRBJ2-7 | TRBV11-2 | CASSLDPNPGGAYEQYF | TGTGCCAGCAGCTTAGATCCAAACCCTGGGGGAGCCTACGAGCAGTACTTC
- | - | TRBJ1-6 | TRBV30 | CAWTSAGSSYNSPLHF | TGTGCCTGGACCTCCGCCGGGAGCTCCTATAATTCACCCCTCCACTTT
- | TRBD2 | TRBJ2-3 | TRBV15 | CATSSEVGGPGDTQYF | TGTGCCACCAGCAGTGAGGTGGGAGGGCCGGGAGATACGCAGTATTTT
- | - | TRBJ2-1 | TRBV5-1 | CASSNSDNEQFF | TGCGCCAGCAGCAACAGTGACAATGAGCAGTTCTTC
- | - | TRBJ2-7 | TRBV10-1 | CASSQFGYEQYF | TGCGCCAGCAGCCAATTCGGTTACGAGCAGTACTTC
many | - | TRBJ1-1 | TRBV29-1 | CSVEEGVAEAFF | TGCAGCGTTGAAGAAGGGGTCGCTGAAGCTTTCTTT
- | - | TRBJ1-6 | TRBV15 | CATSRDVSAYNSPLYF | TGTGCCACCAGCAGAGATGTGTCAGCCTATAATTCACCCCTCTACTTT
many | - | TRBJ1-1 | TRBV19 | CASSIMGSTEAFF | TGTGCCAGTAGTATCATGGGGTCCACTGAAGCTTTCTTT
many | - | TRBJ1-1 | TRBV10-3 | CAISGGLAEAFF | TGTGCCATCAGTGGGGGGCTCGCAGAAGCTTTCTTT
- | - | TRBJ1-5 | TRBV2 | CASSDPGGQPQHF | TGTGCCAGCAGTGACCCGGGCGGTCAGCCCCAGCATTTT
few | TRBD1 | TRBJ2-4 | TRBV5-6 | CASSTPGQGLDIQYF | TGTGCCAGCAGCACCCCCGGACAGGGATTGGACATTCAGTACTTC
many | - | TRBJ2-3 | TRBV2 | CASSIRTTTDTQYF | TGTGCCAGCAGTATACGGACTACCACAGATACGCAGTATTTT
once | - | TRBJ1-1 | TRBV30 | CAWRGSEAFF | TGTGCCTGGCGGGGGAGTGAAGCTTTCTTT
few | - | TRBJ1-1 | TRBV10-3 | CASSPREDLGTEAFF | TGTGCCAGCAGCCCAAGGGAGGACCTGGGCACTGAAGCTTTCTTT
many | - | TRBJ1-6 | TRBV7-2 | CASSLDGASPLHF | TGTGCCAGCAGCTTAGATGGGGCTTCACCCCTCCACTTT
- | - | TRBJ1-4 | TRBV20-1 | CSGERGDPNEKLFF | TGCAGTGGGGAGCGGGGCGACCCTAATGAAAAACTGTTTTTT
many | - | TRBJ2-5 | TRBV2 | CASSESGVYRETQYF | TGTGCCAGCAGTGAATCGGGAGTGTATAGGGAGACCCAGTACTTC
many | - | TRBJ1-5 | TRBV12-3/TRBV12-4 | CASSLIGLQPRQPQHF | TGTGCCAGCAGTCTAATAGGCCTCCAGCCCAGACAGCCCCAGCATTTT
- | - | TRBJ1-2 | TRBV15 | CATSKEGGNYGYTF | TGTGCCACCAGCAAGGAGGGGGGAAACTATGGCTACACCTTC
many | - | TRBJ2-5 | TRBV24-1 | CATRGGGVQETQYF | TGTGCCACCAGGGGGGGCGGGGTCCAAGAGACCCAGTACTTC
few | TRBD2 | TRBJ2-3 | TRBV20-1 | CSARIPGGGDTQYF | TGCAGTGCTAGAATCCCTGGGGGGGGAGATACGCAGTATTTT
few | - | TRBJ2-5 | TRBV24-1 | CATSDSGQAGARETQYF | TGTGCCACCAGTGATTCGGGACAAGCAGGGGCTAGGGAGACCCAGTACTTC
many | - | TRBJ2-1 | TRBV16 | CASSPIGSGYNEQFF | TGTGCCAGCAGCCCCATTGGTAGCGGCTACAATGAGCAGTTCTTC
- | - | TRBJ1-2 | TRBV19 | CASRQGTGGYTF | TGTGCCAGTAGGCAGGGGACTGGGGGCTACACCTTC